These 10 T cell receptor beta chains came from one sample sequenced in a study of shared clonotypes between healthy human individuals. Profiled with immunoSEQ multiplex PCR; TCRdb holds only in-frame clones, not every one. In the table there are 730,000 or so clones, roughly 70% of which are singletons. The specimen was memory CD4+ T cells sorted from blood. Subset specified: CD45RA-negative fraction. The receptor source for this set is a woman aged 25 to 39 in good health.

The chain combines TRBV28 with TRBJ1-2, with TRBD1 matching over 8 bases. The CDR3 consists of 16 residues. The V and J ends lost 5 bases and 4 bases, in that order; junction bases with no gene match: 12. The germline V gene encodes CDR1 MDHEN and CDR2 SYDVKM. CDR3 loop: CASSPKLMTGAYGYTF. CDR3 in DNA: TGTGCCAGCAGTCCTAAGCTCATGACAGGGGCCTATGGCTACACCTTC.

The rearrangement uses TRBV2 and TRBJ2-3, with 9 nucleotides matching TRBD2. The junction had 14 bases not matched to a gene; V was cut back by 3 bases and J by 4 bases. Germline assignment: CDR1 SNHLY and CDR2 FYNNEI. The CDR3 has 18 residues. The CDR3 sequence: CASSDGVNSGSFPDTQYF. In DNA form, the CDR3 reads TGTGCCAGCAGTGACGGGGTAAATAGCGGGAGCTTCCCAGATACGCAGTATTTT.

The chain joins TRBV27 to TRBJ2-7, with 7 bases aligning to TRBD1. CDR1 and CDR2 (germline): MNHEY, SMNVEV (reference sequence). After removal of 2 bases from V and 2 bases from J, the junction contained 15 bases not matched to a gene. This CDR3 is 18 amino acids long. The CDR3 region is CASSLEPTSGTAAYEQYF. The CDR3, as DNA: TGTGCCAGCAGTTTAGAGCCTACCTCCGGGACAGCAGCCTACGAGCAGTACTTC.

The V call is TRBV6-5, the J call TRBJ2-3, with a possible D match to TRBD2 (7 bases). The CDR3 length is 16 residues. CDR1 MNHEY and CDR2 SVGAGI come from the germline V gene. With 2 bases removed from V and 0 bases from J, the gap between germline ends came to 12 bases. Here the CDR3 DNA reads TGTGCCAGCAGTTACATTGCGGGGGCTAGCACAGATACGCAGTATTTT. This gives the protein CASSYIAGASTDTQYF.

This chain connects TRBV5-1 to TRBJ2-1; 9 positions match TRBD2. The CDR3 runs to 13 residues. With V trimmed by 4 bases and J by 9 bases, 5 bases remained unmatched. Germline values: CDR1 SGHRS, CDR2 YFSETQ. Here the CDR3 reads CASSGSGSGEQFF. Written as DNA, the CDR3 is TGCGCCAGCAGCGGTAGCGGGAGCGGTGAGCAGTTCTTC.

The CDR3 sequence is CASERTPHEQYF. The CDR3 region has the DNA TGTGCCAGCGAACGGACTCCCCACGAGCAGTACTTC. This chain joins TRBV28 and TRBJ2-7, with a possible D match to TRBD2 (5 bases). Germline V CDR1 and CDR2: MDHEN, SYDVKM. The ends were cut back, 8 bases at V and 5 bases at J, with 13 bases in the middle. The CDR3 extends over 12 amino acids.

As DNA, the CDR3 is TGCGCCAGCAGCCAAGATAGGGGTCTAAAGGGGACTGAAGCTTTCTTT. This gives the protein CASSQDRGLKGTEAFF. The rearrangement uses TRBV4-1 and TRBJ1-1; TRBD1 is a possible D gene (5 bases). Germline assignment: CDR1 MGHRA and CDR2 YSYEKL. The CDR3 is made up of 16 amino acids. V lost 0 bases, J lost 5 bases, and 16 bases lay in between.

V gene TRBV27 combines with J gene TRBJ1-1, with 7 bases lining up with TRBD1. V dropped 0 bases and J dropped 1; count of bases not matched to a gene: 8. CDR3 size: 17 residues. Germline V CDR1 and CDR2: MNHEY, SMNVEV (reference sequence). CDR3 sequence: CASSLSTLGQPNTEAFF. The CDR3 DNA follows: TGTGCCAGCAGTTTATCCACATTGGGACAGCCGAACACTGAAGCTTTCTTT.

This clone was detected a few times. The rearrangement joins TRBV25-1 to TRBJ2-5, with D perhaps given as TRBD1 or TRBD2 (6 bases each). The CDR3 spans 17 residues. V was trimmed by 6 bases and J by 3 bases, leaving 23 bases between them. Germline CDR1 MGHDK, CDR2 SYGVNS. The CDR3 DNA reads as TGTGCCAGCAGCGACCTGGAGGGGGTGACAGAGAAAGAGACCCAGTACTTC. As protein: CASSDLEGVTEKETQYF.

This clone was detected only once. V usage is TRBV6-1 and J usage is TRBJ2-7; TRBD1 matches 9 bases. This CDR3 contains 14 residues. V gave up 6 bases and J gave up 0 bases; unmatched junction bases: 3. CDR1 is MNHNS and CDR2 is SASEGT in the germline V gene. CDR3 loop: CASRGTGSSYEQYF. In nucleotides, the CDR3 is TGTGCCAGCAGGGGGACAGGGAGCTCCTACGAGCAGTACTTC.